One and the same sample provided the 27 T cell receptor beta chains below, sequenced in a study of OX40 agonist ivuxolimab in advanced cancers. Assay used: immunoSEQ multiplex PCR; TCRdb lists only in-frame clones, some missing. The table shows 80,000 to 130,000 clones, with approximately 90% occurring only once. The sample here was CD4+ or CD8+ T cells sorted from blood, taken in a trial of the OX40 agonist ivuxolimab. These receptors all come from an adult with an advanced solid tumor such as melanoma, head and neck, liver or kidney cancer.

The rearrangement links TRBV5-1 to TRBJ2-5; D might be TRBD2 (6 bases). The V end was cut by 1 base, the J end by 5 bases, with 15 bases between. The CDR3 sequence is 15 residues long. Germline lookup yields CDR1 SGHRS and CDR2 YFSETQ. DNA for the CDR3: TGCGCCAGCAGCTTGCTCGCGGGAAGGAGGGAGACCCAGTACTTC. Protein: CASSLLAGRRETQYF.

The chain has TRBV6-6 and TRBJ2-5; 8 bases are shared with TRBD2. With V trimmed by 7 bases and J by 2 bases, 9 bases remained unmatched. Germline lookup yields CDR1 MNHNY and CDR2 SVGAGI (reference sequence). The length of the CDR3 is 15 residues. CDR3 sequence: CASIFSAGAQETQYF. In DNA form, the CDR3 reads TGTGCCAGCATATTTTCAGCGGGGGCTCAAGAGACCCAGTACTTC.

This chain connects TRBV4-3 to TRBJ2-2; D possibly matches TRBD1 or TRBD2 (5 bases each). This CDR3 region has 13 residues. The V end lost 6 bases, the J end lost 7 bases, and 12 bases lay between the germline ends. Per germline, CDR1 LGHNA and CDR2 YSLEER. In nucleotides, the CDR3 is TGCGCCAGCAGGGGACCTAACGGCGGGGAGCTGTTTTTT. This gives the protein CASRGPNGGELFF.

The rearrangement joins TRBV19 to TRBJ2-7, with 10 bases fitting TRBD1. The germline V gene encodes CDR1 LNHDA and CDR2 SQIVND (reference sequence). Trimming removed 5 bases from V and 4 bases from J; junction bases left unmatched: 5. The CDR3 has 14 amino acids. The CDR3 sequence is CASSPRDRGYEQYF. CDR3 nucleotides: TGTGCCAGTAGTCCCCGGGACAGGGGTTACGAGCAGTACTTC. The variable domain in full, with the rest retrieved from reference TRBV19 and TRBJ2-7, is DGGITQSPKYLFRKEGQNVTLSCEQNLNHDAMYWYRQDPGQGLRLIYYSQIVNDFQKGDIAEGYSVSREKKESFPLTVTSAQKNPTAFYLCASSPRDRGYEQYFGPGTRLTVT.

In its sample, this clone was seen a few times. The same CDR3 also results from other DNA sequences found in this sample. This chain connects TRBV28 to TRBJ2-5, with 8 bases identical to TRBD1. The CDR3 runs to 16 residues. Trimming cost V 4 bases and J 6 bases; bases outside gene matches: 13. The germline CDR1 and CDR2 sequences are MDHEN and SYDVKM. As DNA, the CDR3 is TGTGCCAGCAGTTCCTTCGCCCTGACAGGGGAGAAGACCCAGTACTTC. This translates into CASSSFALTGEKTQYF.

The chain is built from TRBV18 and TRBJ2-5, with 8 positions matching TRBD2. Germline V gene sequence: CDR1 KGHSH, CDR2 LQKENI. J gave up 4 bases and V 4 bases, and 17 bases lay outside the gene matches. The CDR3 runs to 18 residues. The DNA of the CDR3 is TGTGCCAGCTCACTGCTACCGGCCGGGACTAGTCCCCGAGAGACCCAGTACTTC. It codes for CASSLLPAGTSPRETQYF. Looking up the rest from reference TRBV18 and TRBJ2-5 gives the full variable domain: NAGVMQNPRHLVRRRGQEARLRCSPMKGHSHVYWYRQLPEEGLKFMVYLQKENIIDESGMPKERFSAEFPKEGPSILRIQQVVRGDSAAYFCASSLLPAGTSPRETQYFGPGTRLLVL.

This rearrangement joins TRBV19 to TRBJ1-2, with a tentative D call TRBD1 (6 bases). V lost 5 bases to trimming and J lost 4 bases, with 14 bases between them. Germline CDR1 LNHDA, CDR2 SQIVND (reference sequence). This CDR3 comprises 14 residues. The CDR3 DNA reads TGTGCCAGTAGTGTACCGGGACAAGCCTATGGCTACACCTTC. This sequence encodes CASSVPGQAYGYTF.

The chain is built from TRBV30 and TRBJ2-7; no clear D gene. The CDR3 totals 13 residues. Trimming removed 4 bases from V and 6 bases from J, with 16 bases in between. Germline V gives CDR1 GTSNPN, CDR2 SVGIG (reference sequence). For the CDR3, the DNA is TGTGCCTGGAACGACCAGAGCCCTGGCGAGCAGTACTTC. It yields the protein CAWNDQSPGEQYF.

The chain uses TRBV28 and TRBJ2-2; 8 positions agree with TRBD1. V dropped 6 bases and J dropped 5; count of bases not matched to a gene: 8. This CDR3 is 15 amino acids long. Germline-derived CDR1 and CDR2 are MDHEN and SYDVKM. Here the CDR3 reads CASRRTGRRTGELFF. Written as DNA, the CDR3 is TGTGCCAGCAGGCGGACAGGGAGGAGGACCGGGGAGCTGTTTTTT.

The V call is TRBV4-1, the J call TRBJ2-7; 11 nucleotides align to TRBD1. With V trimmed by 0 bases and J by 7 bases, 5 bases remained unmatched. Germline CDR1 is MGHRA and CDR2 is YSYEKL. The CDR3 is 15 residues long. The CDR3 here is CASSQDGQGAREQYF. The CDR3 DNA reads TGCGCCAGCAGCCAAGATGGACAGGGGGCAAGAGAGCAGTACTTC.

The chain has TRBV5-1 and TRBJ1-2; no definite D call. Trimming took off 5 bases at V and 0 bases at J, with 11 bases between the two ends. CDR1 and CDR2 (germline): SGHRS, YFSETQ. The CDR3 has 14 amino acids. CDR3 in DNA: TGCGCCAGCAGGTCCCTAGAAGCTAACTATGGCTACACCTTC. Its protein is CASRSLEANYGYTF.

The chain combines TRBV4-2 with TRBJ2-1; D gene ambiguous. The CDR3 has 13 residues. Trimming cost V 0 bases and J 6 bases, with 6 bases left between them. The germline CDR1 and CDR2 sequences are LGHNA and YNFKEQ. CDR3 amino acids: CASSQDLLNEQFF. The CDR3 nucleotides are TGTGCCAGCAGCCAAGATCTCCTCAATGAGCAGTTCTTC.

The V gene is TRBV5-1, the J gene TRBJ2-1; 12 bases map to TRBD2. Trimming took 2 bases from V and 6 from J; bases not matched to a gene: 3. The length of the CDR3 is 15 residues. Per the germline V gene, CDR1 is SGHRS and CDR2 is YFSETQ. In nucleotides, the CDR3 is TGCGCCAGCAGCTTAGGACTAGCGGGACTCAATGAGCAGTTCTTC. Translating gives CASSLGLAGLNEQFF.

The rearrangement uses TRBV5-5 and TRBJ2-7; 9 bases match TRBD2. CDR1 and CDR2 (germline): SGHKS, YYEKEE (reference sequence). This CDR3 is built from 15 residues. The CDR3 region is CASKGVAGEGREQYF. CDR3 DNA sequence: TGTGCGTCAAAGGGGGTAGCGGGAGAAGGCCGCGAGCAGTACTTC.

The chain is built from TRBV7-9 and TRBJ2-6; D remains ambiguous. Germline V gene lookup returns CDR1 SEHNR and CDR2 FQNEAQ (reference sequence). This CDR3 comprises 16 residues. Trimming took 5 bases from V and 0 from J, leaving 11 bases between them. DNA for the CDR3: TGTGCCAGCAGCCTTCGGATCCACTCTGGGGCCAACGTCCTGACTTTC. Translated: CASSLRIHSGANVLTF.

The rearrangement links TRBV7-7 to TRBJ2-2; D is unresolved. Germline V gene sequence: CDR1 SSHAT, CDR2 FNYEAQ (reference sequence). This CDR3 is 14 amino acids long. Trimming took 5 bases from V and 6 from J, leaving 13 bases between them. The CDR3 DNA is TGTGCCAGCAGCCCAGACACTACCGCCGGGGAGCTGTTTTTT. It encodes CASSPDTTAGELFF.

The chain is built from TRBV5-1 and TRBJ1-1; D is possibly TRBD1 (6 bases). This CDR3 spans 16 amino acids. The germline V gene has CDR1 SGHRS and CDR2 YFSETQ. Trimming cost V 1 base and J 1 base, with 14 bases left between them. CDR3 nucleotides: TGCGCCAGCAGCTTGTTAGGGGGGCAAGGGAACACTGAAGCTTTCTTT. It codes for CASSLLGGQGNTEAFF.

The table lists this clone with a few counts. The V gene is TRBV4-1, the J gene TRBJ2-7, with TRBD2 identical over 7 bases. CDR1 and CDR2 from the germline V gene are MGHRA and YSYEKL. Losses at the gene ends were 2 bases for V and 0 bases for J; bases not matched to a gene: 7. This CDR3 is 16 amino acids long. The CDR3 region is CASSQTLAISSYEQYF. Written as DNA, the CDR3 is TGCGCCAGCAGCCAAACACTAGCGATTAGCTCCTACGAGCAGTACTTC.

The J gene is TRBJ2-2, the V gene TRBV9; the D is unclear. V was shortened by 0 bases and J by 4 bases, with 4 bases between the two germline ends. Germline CDR1 reads SGDLS; CDR2 reads YYNGEE. This CDR3 is 13 amino acids long. The CDR3 loop reads CASSVGVTGELFF. The CDR3 DNA is TGTGCCAGCAGCGTAGGCGTCACCGGGGAGCTGTTTTTT.

The chain has TRBV29-1 and TRBJ1-1; D is unresolved. V lost 4 bases and J lost 3, with 9 bases in between. Germline values: CDR1 SQVTM, CDR2 ANQGSEA. The CDR3 totals 12 residues. CDR3: CSVGRTDTEAFF. For the CDR3, the DNA is TGCAGCGTTGGCAGAACAGACACTGAAGCTTTCTTT.

The genes are TRBV6-1 and TRBJ1-3, with 7 positions matching TRBD1. CDR1 and CDR2 (germline): MNHNS, SASEGT. The V segment lost 10 bases and the J segment 6 bases; nucleotides outside the gene matches: 12. This CDR3 has 14 residues. The CDR3 is CATLKGGLENTIYF. In DNA, the CDR3 is TGTGCCACGTTAAAAGGGGGCTTGGAAAACACCATATATTTT.

This sequence joins TRBV11-2 and TRBJ2-3; D remains unclear. Germline V lookup: CDR1 SGHAT, CDR2 FQNNGV. Trimming stripped 2 bases from V and 14 bases from J, with 17 bases between. CDR3 length equals 13 residues. CDR3 sequence reads: CASSLLSETSRYF. The CDR3 DNA reads as TGTGCCAGCAGCTTACTTTCCGAAACCTCTCGGTATTTT.

This clone was recorded a few times. The chain uses TRBV19 and TRBJ2-7, with D perhaps TRBD1 (5 bases). This CDR3 has 13 residues. Trimming left V 9 bases short and J 6 bases short, with 18 bases between. The germline V gene encodes CDR1 LNHDA and CDR2 SQIVND (reference sequence). CDR3 residues: CASKGFNYPEQYF. CDR3 nucleotide sequence: TGTGCCAGCAAGGGGTTTAACTACCCCGAGCAGTACTTC.

CDR3 region: CASSMGGSVYEQYF. DNA for the CDR3: TGCGCCAGCAGTATGGGCGGGAGCGTCTACGAGCAGTACTTC. This chain connects TRBV10-2 to TRBJ2-7; 7 bases agree with TRBD2. Germline trimming cut 5 bases from V and 3 bases from J; bases unmatched to any gene: 7. The germline V gene has CDR1 WSHSY and CDR2 SAAADI. The CDR3 length is 14 residues.

The J gene is TRBJ2-5, the V gene TRBV11-2; D call uncertain. CDR1 SGHAT and CDR2 FQNNGV come from the germline V gene. This CDR3 region has 13 residues. The germline V and J ends were trimmed by 5 bases and 6 bases, with 13 bases remaining between them. CDR3 coding DNA: TGTGCCAGCAGCCCGACCGGCGGCCAGACCCAGTACTTC. Protein sequence: CASSPTGGQTQYF.

The V and J genes are TRBV15 and TRBJ2-7, with TRBD2 matching over 8 bases. With V trimmed by 8 bases and J by 0 bases, 6 bases remained unmatched. The length of the CDR3 is 14 residues. The germline V gene encodes CDR1 LNHNV and CDR2 YYDKDF (reference sequence). The CDR3, as DNA: TGTGCCACCCCCCAGCGGGAGAGCTCCTACGAGCAGTACTTC. Translated, it gives CATPQRESSYEQYF. The whole variable domain, filled in from reference TRBV15 and TRBJ2-7, reads DAMVIQNPRYQVTQFGKPVTLSCSQTLNHNVMYWYQQKSSQAPKLLFHYYDKDFNNEADTPDNFQSRRPNTSFCFLDIRSPGLGDTAMYLCATPQRESSYEQYFGPGTRLTVT.

The chain is built from TRBV5-1 and TRBJ2-1; D is unresolved. Trimming pared 3 bases from V and 8 bases from J, leaving 12 bases between. The CDR3 covers 13 residues. The germline CDR1 and CDR2 sequences are SGHRS and YFSETQ. The CDR3 nucleotides are TGCGCCAGCAGCTCTGGTGGATGGGATGAGCAGTTCTTC. Protein: CASSSGGWDEQFF.